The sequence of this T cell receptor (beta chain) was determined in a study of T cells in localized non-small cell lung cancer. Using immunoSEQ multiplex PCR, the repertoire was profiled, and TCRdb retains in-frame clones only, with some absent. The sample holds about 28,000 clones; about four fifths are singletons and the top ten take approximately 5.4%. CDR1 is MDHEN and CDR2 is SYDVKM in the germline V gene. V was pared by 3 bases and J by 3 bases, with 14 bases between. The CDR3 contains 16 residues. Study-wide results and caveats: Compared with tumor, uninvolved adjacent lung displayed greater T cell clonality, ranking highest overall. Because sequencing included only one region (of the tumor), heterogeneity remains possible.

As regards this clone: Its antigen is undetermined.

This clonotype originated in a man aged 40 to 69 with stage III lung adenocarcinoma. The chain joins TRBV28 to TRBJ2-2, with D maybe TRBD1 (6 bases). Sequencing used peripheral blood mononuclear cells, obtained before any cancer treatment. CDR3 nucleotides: TGTGCCAGCAGTTTCTACAGGGTTTCTCACACCGGGGAGCTGTTTTTT. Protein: CASSFYRVSHTGELFF.